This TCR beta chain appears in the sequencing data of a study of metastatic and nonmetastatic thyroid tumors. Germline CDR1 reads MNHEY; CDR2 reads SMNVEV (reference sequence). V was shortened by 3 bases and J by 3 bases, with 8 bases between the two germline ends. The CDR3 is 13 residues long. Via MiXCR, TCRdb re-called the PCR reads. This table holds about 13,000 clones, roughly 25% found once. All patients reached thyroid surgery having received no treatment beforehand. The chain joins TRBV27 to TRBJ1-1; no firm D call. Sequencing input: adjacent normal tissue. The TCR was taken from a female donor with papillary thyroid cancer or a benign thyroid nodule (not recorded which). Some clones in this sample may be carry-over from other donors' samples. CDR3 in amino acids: CASSFGSYTEAFF. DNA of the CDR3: TGTGCCAGCAGTTTTGGTTCATACACTGAAGCTTTCTTT.